A single sample gave rise to the 10 T cell receptor beta chains below, sequenced in a study of CXCR3-negative and CXCR3-positive naive CD8 T cells. Points from the study as a whole: The study found more hydrophobic TRB CDR3s in CXCR3-positive naive cells than in CXCR3-negative naive cells.

Their antigens are not known. Carrying UMI labels, the TRB cDNA libraries were prepared through 5' RACE. TCRdb reprocessed the 5' RACE reads; each CDR3 protein has one entry and no DNA is given. The repertoire table contains more than 80,000 distinct CDR3 sequences. The sequenced sample was naive CXCR3+ CD8+ T cells from blood. Subset described: CD45RO-CCR7+CD27+CD95- naive CD8+ T cells expressing CXCR3 (TNR3+). These receptors were obtained from a human donor in good health. Some clones in this sample may be carry-over from other donors' samples.

The chain employs TRBV28 and TRBJ2-5. The length of the CDR3 is 15 residues. Germline lookup yields CDR1 MDHEN and CDR2 SYDVKM. This chain's CDR3 is CASSQERKRKETQYF.

This sequence joins TRBV28 and TRBJ2-3; with no DNA, the TCRdb D assignment of TRBD1 cannot be verified. The CDR3 loop spans 16 amino acids. Germline CDR1 is MDHEN and CDR2 is SYDVKM. CDR3 in amino acids: CASSPRQITSTDTQYF.

This chain uses TRBV29-1 with TRBJ1-1; TCRdb selects TRBD1, and the lack of DNA leaves this call unchecked. The CDR3 length is 14 residues. Germline lookup yields CDR1 SQVTM and CDR2 ANQGSEA. The CDR3 sequence is CSVEDRGTNAEAFF.

This chain uses TRBV27 with TRBJ2-6; TCRdb picks TRBD1, but there is no DNA to check that call. The CDR3 runs to 16 residues. Germline CDR1 and CDR2: MNHEY and SMNVEV (reference sequence). The CDR3 region is CASSPLTGIGANVLTF.

CDR3 in amino acids: CASSQGTFSGEQYF. The chain combines TRBV4-1 with TRBJ2-7; TCRdb's D call, TRBD2, is unchecked because there is no DNA. Germline-derived CDR1 and CDR2 are MGHRA and YSYEKL. This CDR3 comprises 14 residues.

The chain joins TRBV20-1 to TRBJ2-7. The CDR3 extends over 13 amino acids. The germline V gene has CDR1 DFQATT and CDR2 SNEGSKA (reference sequence). The CDR3 sequence: CSGKDRSSYEQYF.

The CDR3 spells CASSFGQGLEQYF. The rearrangement uses TRBV5-6 and TRBJ2-7; with no DNA, the TCRdb D assignment of TRBD1 cannot be verified. Germline assignment: CDR1 SGHDT and CDR2 YYEEEE. This CDR3 has 13 residues.

The chain is built from TRBV28 and TRBJ1-4; the D call from TCRdb, TRBD1, cannot be confirmed without DNA. The CDR3 is 17 amino acids. The germline V gene encodes CDR1 MDHEN and CDR2 SYDVKM. CDR3 protein: CASSLSAGHATNEKLFF.

The chain couples TRBV7-9 to TRBJ2-1; as DNA is missing, the TRBD2 call by TCRdb cannot be tested. Germline loops: CDR1 SEHNR, CDR2 FQNEAQ (reference sequence). The CDR3 is made up of 19 amino acids. The CDR3 is CASSEARLSSGGAHNEQFF.

The chain uses TRBV7-2 and TRBJ1-1. The germline gives CDR1 SGHTA, CDR2 FQGNSA. The CDR3 spans 12 residues. The CDR3 spells CASSSSFREAFF.